These T cell receptor beta chains were read from a single sample in a study of Graves' ophthalmopathy and Graves' hyperthyroidism. In TCRdb, the multiplex PCR reads were re-called with MiXCR into one record per CDR3 protein. The table shows about 620,000 distinct CDR3 sequences, with 20% to 25% occurring only once. The source material was peripheral blood. These receptors were obtained from a young woman with stable Graves' hyperthyroidism. Some clones in this sample may be carry-over from other donors' samples. Each CDR3 is given with its conserved first and last residue.

TRBJ2-7 | TRBV6-5 | CASRGRDRGTNEQYF
TRBJ2-6 | TRBV24-1 | CATRSSGANVLTF
TRBJ1-5 | TRBV12-3/TRBV12-4 | CASSFSILYQPQHF
TRBJ1-6 | TRBV30 | CAWSKGNSPLHF
TRBJ2-6 | TRBV5-1 | CASSLDYSVRPGANVLTF
TRBJ2-2 | TRBV2 | CASSEARTGAGELFF
TRBJ1-6 | TRBV2 | CASSEASGKGSPLHF
TRBJ2-7 | TRBV12-3/TRBV12-4 | CASSPTGAPYEQYF
TRBJ2-5 | TRBV11-2 | CASRFLAGSIQETQYF
TRBJ2-5 | TRBV4-1 | CASSQESAGVRGETQYF
TRBJ1-2 | TRBV12-3/TRBV12-4 | CASSQFKANYGYTF
TRBJ2-7 | TRBV7-2 | CASSLGPNYEQYF
TRBJ1-5 | TRBV20-1 | CSARTGFQPQHF
TRBJ1-2 | TRBV20-1 | CSARQGLGGYTF
TRBJ1-1 | TRBV6-2/TRBV6-3 | CASSYADSGPMNTEAFF
TRBJ2-3 | TRBV5-1 | CASSLARLAGGDTQYF
TRBJ2-7 | TRBV4-1 | CASSPPEGPPVYEQYF
TRBJ1-2 | TRBV7-9 | CASSLEGRFYGYTF
TRBJ1-1 | TRBV20-1 | CSAYSGTEAFF
TRBJ2-5 | TRBV11-2 | CASSGLAGGAETQYF
TRBJ2-7 | TRBV28 | CASRRQGAQSYEQYF
TRBJ2-7 | TRBV12-3/TRBV12-4 | CASSPTSLPLGEQYF
TRBJ2-4 | TRBV20-1 | CSASHSRLSTSGSVEKFF
TRBJ1-1 | TRBV7-9 | CASSFNLDTEAFF
TRBJ2-5 | TRBV7-6 | CASSLALSSTGGLQETQYF
TRBJ1-6 | TRBV9 | CASSVAPGDNSPLHF
TRBJ2-3 | TRBV5-1 | CASSPKPSTDTQYF
TRBJ1-1 | TRBV28 | CASSPIQFRRGRSEAFF
TRBJ1-2 | TRBV2 | CASSGQTINYGYTF
TRBJ1-2 | TRBV20-1 | CSASTGIDYGYTF
TRBJ1-5 | TRBV28 | CASSTNFNQPQHF
TRBJ1-3 | TRBV6-2/TRBV6-3 | CASSYREGGNTIYF
TRBJ1-3 | TRBV10-3 | CAISEGRGSAGNTIYF
TRBJ1-1 | TRBV15 | CATSVDRVGTEAFF
TRBJ2-5 | TRBV6-1 | CASSDSGTGKPQYF
TRBJ1-2 | TRBV3-1 | CASSQVGGYTF
TRBJ1-3 | TRBV3-1 | CASSQDRDRVGNTIYF
TRBJ1-3 | TRBV3-1 | CASSHILESGNTIYF
TRBJ1-5 | TRBV6-2/TRBV6-3 | CASHTHIQGAGNQPQHF
TRBJ1-1 | TRBV28 | CASRRGDRGPNTEAFF
TRBJ2-2 | TRBV20-1 | CSAGKGLNTGELFF
TRBJ1-6 | TRBV6-1 | CASTRDQETSALHF
TRBJ2-5 | TRBV11-2 | CASSEQRLDTQYF
TRBJ2-2 | TRBV10-3 | CANAGQGTGELFF
TRBJ1-2 | TRBV6-2/TRBV6-3 | CASNYRGTYGYTF